The 26 T cell receptor beta chains listed next were all sequenced from one sample in a study of blood T cell repertoires in COVID-19. Generated by immunoSEQ multiplex PCR, the TCRdb table keeps only in-frame clones and is missing some. Among 120,000 or so clones listed, 86% were seen once. Input material: peripheral blood. Receptor source: a man in his forties or fifties with acute or convalescent COVID-19.

The count of this clone is one. The rearrangement links TRBV5-4 to TRBJ1-3, with D uncertain. Germline assignment: CDR1 SGHNT and CDR2 YYREEE (reference sequence). The CDR3 loop spans 14 amino acids. Between the trimmed V and J ends, which lost 5 bases and 4 bases, there was a span of 13 bases. The CDR3 region is CASSSDSGGNTIYF. Here the CDR3 DNA reads TGTGCCAGCAGTTCTGACTCCGGGGGAAACACCATATATTTT.

The chain carries TRBV6-5 and TRBJ2-7; possibly TRBD1 for D (5 bases). The V gene lost 0 bases and the J gene lost 3 bases, with 9 bases spanning the gap. Germline-derived CDR1 and CDR2 are MNHEY and SVGAGI. The CDR3 totals 14 residues. Here the CDR3 DNA reads TGTGCCAGCAGTTACTCAGACAGATACTACGAGCAGTACTTC. This gives the protein CASSYSDRYYEQYF.

This clone was observed a few times. J is TRBJ1-1 and V is TRBV9; 9 bases align to TRBD1. From germline, CDR1 is SGDLS and CDR2 YYNGEE. V was pared by 3 bases and J by 5 bases, with 2 bases of the junction left unmatched. This CDR3 comprises 13 residues. In DNA, the CDR3 is TGTGCCAGCAGCGAGACAGGGGGGACTGAAGCTTTCTTT. Encoded protein: CASSETGGTEAFF. Using reference TRBV9 and TRBJ1-1 for the parts outside the CDR3, the full variable domain is DSGVTQTPKHLITATGQRVTLRCSPRSGDLSVYWYQQSLDQGLQFLIQYYNGEERAKGNILERFSAQQFPDLHSELNLSSLELGDSALYFCASSETGGTEAFFGQGTRLTVV.

Points on this clone: Other DNA sequences in the sample encode the same CDR3. The V gene is TRBV30, the J gene TRBJ1-5; a weak D match, TRBD1 (5 bases). CDR1 GTSNPN and CDR2 SVGIG come from the germline V gene (reference sequence). The CDR3 extends over 13 amino acids. V was cut by 3 bases and J by 0 bases, with 6 bases left in between. CDR3 sequence (DNA): TGTGCCTGGAGAGACAGTAGCAATCAGCCCCAGCATTTT. Its translation: CAWRDSSNQPQHF.

The chain uses TRBV30 and TRBJ2-3; tentatively, D is TRBD2 (7 bases). This CDR3 has 15 amino acids. Germline V lookup: CDR1 GTSNPN, CDR2 SVGIG (reference sequence). The V end was cut by 0 bases, the J end by 2 bases, with 12 bases between. Written as DNA, the CDR3 is TGTGCCTGGAGTGTATTGGCGGGGGCCACAGATACGCAGTATTTT. Translating it yields CAWSVLAGATDTQYF.

The chain employs TRBV5-1 and TRBJ2-1; tentative D call: TRBD2 (6 bases). Trimming stripped 6 bases from V and 0 bases from J, with 19 bases between. CDR3 size: 17 residues. The germline CDR1 and CDR2 sequences are SGHRS and YFSETQ. The CDR3 DNA is TGCGCCAGCACCATCCCCGGGGGTAGGAGCTCCTACAATGAGCAGTTCTTC. It encodes CASTIPGGRSSYNEQFF.

This sequence joins TRBV7-9 and TRBJ1-5; D uncertain. The CDR3 has 17 amino acids. The V gene's germline CDR1 is SEHNR and CDR2 FQNEAQ (reference sequence). Trimming left V 0 bases short and J 0 bases short, with 12 bases between. The CDR3 DNA reads as TGTGCCAGCAGCTTAGCGCTAAGCGAACATAGCAATCAGCCCCAGCATTTT. Residues: CASSLALSEHSNQPQHF. Filled out from reference TRBV7-9 and TRBJ1-5, the complete variable domain reads DTGVSQNPRHKITKRGQNVTFRCDPISEHNRLYWYRQTLGQGPEFLTYFQNEAQLEKSRLLSDRFSAERPKGSFSTLEIQRTEQGDSAMYLCASSLALSEHSNQPQHFGDGTRLSIL.

Many counts were recorded for this clone. V usage is TRBV10-1 and J usage is TRBJ1-4; D gene uncertain. Germline V gene data show CDR1 as WNHNN and CDR2 as SYGVQD (reference sequence). CDR3 size: 14 residues. Trimming shortened V by 10 bases and J by 3 bases, and 15 bases separated the two germline ends. This chain's CDR3 is CANRGNKSNEKLFF. Here the CDR3 DNA reads TGCGCCAACCGAGGGAATAAGTCTAATGAAAAACTGTTTTTT.

This sequence joins TRBV15 and TRBJ1-5; D unresolved. The CDR3 sequence is 14 residues long. The V gene's germline CDR1 is LNHNV and CDR2 YYDKDF (reference sequence). V was pared by 1 base and J by 10 bases, with 14 bases between. CDR3 in amino acids: CATSRGGREGPQHF. Here the CDR3 DNA reads TGTGCCACCAGCAGAGGCGGGAGAGAGGGCCCCCAGCATTTT. Combining the CDR3 with reference TRBV15 and TRBJ1-5 gives the whole variable domain DAMVIQNPRYQVTQFGKPVTLSCSQTLNHNVMYWYQQKSSQAPKLLFHYYDKDFNNEADTPDNFQSRRPNTSFCFLDIRSPGLGDTAMYLCATSRGGREGPQHFGDGTRLSIL.

The CDR3 spells CASSESRGTKNIQYF. The CDR3 region has the DNA TGTGCCAGCAGTGAATCAAGAGGGACCAAAAACATTCAGTACTTC. The chain combines TRBV6-1 with TRBJ2-4; D is perhaps TRBD2 (5 bases). The CDR3 runs to 15 residues. The germline V gene has CDR1 MNHNS and CDR2 SASEGT. Trimming removed 2 bases at V and 2 bases at J, with 10 bases between.

In DNA form, the CDR3 reads TGTGCCAGCAGTGAACCGGGATACGAGCAGTACTTC. Translated: CASSEPGYEQYF. The chain recombines TRBV6-1 with TRBJ2-7; D may be TRBD2 (5 bases). Per germline, CDR1 MNHNS and CDR2 SASEGT. Trimming removed 2 bases from V and 4 bases from J, with 6 bases in between. The CDR3 extends over 12 amino acids.

This chain joins TRBV7-2 and TRBJ2-1; 10 bases fit TRBD1. Looked up from germline, CDR1 is SGHTA and CDR2 is FQGNSA. After removal of 5 bases from V and 9 bases from J, the junction contained 7 bases not matched to a gene. The CDR3 length is 14 residues. CDR3 in DNA: TGTGCCAGCAGCCGGGACAGGGGACGGGGTGAGCAGTTCTTC. Amino acids: CASSRDRGRGEQFF.

V usage is TRBV4-1 and J usage is TRBJ1-1; TRBD1 agrees at 7 bases. Germline CDR1 is MGHRA and CDR2 is YSYEKL. Unmatched junction bases numbered 9, after V lost 0 bases and J lost 5 bases. CDR3 length: 16 amino acids. The CDR3 bases are TGCGCCAGCAGCCAAGATCGGAGACAGGGATCTACTGAAGCTTTCTTT. Residues: CASSQDRRQGSTEAFF.

V gene TRBV5-1 combines with J gene TRBJ2-7; TRBD1 aligns across 7 bases. V was pared by 0 bases and J by 11 bases, with 20 bases of the junction left unmatched. The CDR3 consists of 17 residues. CDR1 and CDR2 from the germline V gene are SGHRS and YFSETQ. The CDR3 nucleotides read TGCGCCAGCAGCTTGGCCGCCCCGGGGACAGCAGGCCCGGGTGAGTACTTC. It translates to CASSLAAPGTAGPGEYF.

V and J are TRBV30 and TRBJ1-4, with D maybe TRBD1 (6 bases). The CDR3 has 15 residues. V was shortened by 6 bases and J by 4 bases, with 18 bases between the two germline ends. CDR1 and CDR2 from the germline V gene are GTSNPN and SVGIG (reference sequence). The CDR3 loop is CACHGKGRGNEKLFF. For the CDR3, the DNA is TGTGCCTGCCACGGAAAAGGCAGGGGTAATGAAAAACTGTTTTTT.

The chain joins TRBV30 to TRBJ1-3; tentatively, D is TRBD1 (5 bases). This CDR3 has 15 residues. Germline loops: CDR1 GTSNPN, CDR2 SVGIG (reference sequence). V lost 1 base and J lost 1, with 11 bases in between. The CDR3 nucleotides read TGTGCCTGGAGTGCCGACAGATTGTCTGGAAACACCATATATTTT. It yields the protein CAWSADRLSGNTIYF. The whole variable domain, filled in from reference TRBV30 and TRBJ1-3, reads SQTIHQWPATLVQPVGSPLSLECTVEGTSNPNLYWYRQAAGRGLQLLFYSVGIGQISSEVPQNLSASRPQDRQFILSSKKLLLSDSGFYLCAWSADRLSGNTIYFGEGSWLTVV.

The chain is built from TRBV12-5 and TRBJ1-5; D may be TRBD1 (5 bases). Germline loops: CDR1 LGHNT, CDR2 FRNRAP. This CDR3 comprises 14 residues. V lost 1 base, J lost 4 bases, and 8 bases lay in between. CDR3 loop: CASGLDAGNQPQHF. The CDR3 nucleotides are TGTGCTAGTGGTTTGGATGCAGGGAATCAGCCCCAGCATTTT.

This clone was recorded once. V is TRBV5-1 and J is TRBJ2-1, with 7 bases fitting TRBD1. The CDR3 extends over 15 amino acids. Germline V gene data show CDR1 as SGHRS and CDR2 as YFSETQ. Germline trimming cut 1 base from V and 4 bases from J; bases unmatched to any gene: 5. The CDR3 protein is CASSLQQGTYNEQFF. CDR3 in DNA: TGCGCCAGCAGCTTGCAACAGGGGACATACAATGAGCAGTTCTTC.

The V call is TRBV15, the J call TRBJ2-3; 7 bases agree with TRBD2. V lost 5 bases, J lost 2 bases, and 16 bases stayed unmatched. The CDR3 totals 18 residues. CDR1 and CDR2 from the germline V gene are LNHNV and YYDKDF (reference sequence). The CDR3 loop reads CATSGGSTGTINTDTQYF. For the CDR3, the DNA is TGTGCCACCAGCGGGGGATCGACCGGGACTATAAACACAGATACGCAGTATTTT.

This chain connects TRBV6-1 to TRBJ2-5, with 15 bases identical to TRBD2. Germline assignment: CDR1 MNHNS and CDR2 SASEGT. There are 18 residues in the CDR3. V was clipped by 1 base and J by 6 bases; unmatched bases: 9. Here the CDR3 reads CASSEGGTSGGFSQTQYF. DNA for the CDR3: TGTGCCAGCAGTGAAGGCGGGACTAGCGGGGGGTTTTCTCAGACCCAGTACTTC.

The chain joins TRBV7-9 to TRBJ1-2; TRBD1 agrees at 7 bases. The CDR3 sequence is 14 residues long. Germline CDR1 and CDR2: SEHNR and FQNEAQ (reference sequence). V shed 1 base, J shed 7 bases, and the junction held 6 bases outside the gene matches. The CDR3 bases are TGTGCCAGCAGCTTAGTAGGGGGCGCGACTGGCTACACCTTC. Translating gives CASSLVGGATGYTF.

This clone showed up just once. The rearrangement links TRBV11-1 to TRBJ2-2; weak D call: TRBD1 (6 bases). The germline V and J ends were trimmed by 5 bases and 6 bases, with 13 bases remaining between them. Germline CDR1 and CDR2: SGHAT and FQDESV (reference sequence). The CDR3 sequence is 14 residues long. The CDR3 region is CASSPNRVAGELFF. In DNA form, the CDR3 reads TGTGCCAGCAGCCCAAACAGGGTCGCCGGGGAGCTGTTTTTT.

The chain combines TRBV30 with TRBJ1-1, with D maybe TRBD1 (6 bases). The CDR3 totals 16 residues. CDR1 is GTSNPN, CDR2 SVGIG, per germline (reference sequence). Trimming pared 8 bases from V and 1 base from J, leaving 23 bases between. CDR3 protein: CAAGAGGRIPNTEAFF. CDR3 coding DNA: TGTGCCGCGGGCGCCGGGGGGCGTATCCCGAACACTGAAGCTTTCTTT.

The rearrangement uses TRBV24-1 and TRBJ2-3; D is ambiguous. The CDR3 has 12 residues. The germline V gene has CDR1 KGHDR and CDR2 SFDVKD. With 6 bases removed from V and 0 bases from J, the gap between germline ends came to 3 bases. CDR3 bases: TGTGCCACCAGTACAAGCACAGATACGCAGTATTTT. Translating gives CATSTSTDTQYF.

The chain recombines TRBV30 with TRBJ1-1, with D possibly being TRBD1 (5 bases). CDR1 GTSNPN and CDR2 SVGIG come from the germline V gene (reference sequence). The CDR3 covers 14 residues. V was cut by 1 base and J by 4 bases, with 13 bases left in between. The CDR3 is CAWSGGAAVTEAFF. The DNA for the CDR3 is TGTGCCTGGAGTGGGGGCGCCGCCGTCACTGAAGCTTTCTTT. Full variable domain (outside the CDR3, taken from reference TRBV30 and TRBJ1-1): SQTIHQWPATLVQPVGSPLSLECTVEGTSNPNLYWYRQAAGRGLQLLFYSVGIGQISSEVPQNLSASRPQDRQFILSSKKLLLSDSGFYLCAWSGGAAVTEAFFGQGTRLTVV.

This clone was observed once. The V and J genes are TRBV30 and TRBJ2-1; 8 positions match TRBD2. The CDR3 runs 17 residues. V was pared by 3 bases and J by 0 bases, with 10 bases of the junction left unmatched. Per germline, CDR1 GTSNPN and CDR2 SVGIG (reference sequence). The chain's CDR3 is CAWRMSGSSSSYNEQFF. As DNA, the CDR3 is TGTGCCTGGAGGATGAGCGGGAGTTCGAGCTCCTACAATGAGCAGTTCTTC.